This T cell receptor beta chain was captured by sequencing in a study of blood T cell repertoires in COVID-19. Across the whole study: COVID-19 samples, acute and convalescent, were from the United States, Italy and Spain. From T cells, B-cell-depleted T cells, or PBMCs came the material, which was cDNA or gDNA.

In the original workflow: Reference gene primers were amplified, and this amplification served to estimate nucleated cell counts. TCRdb keeps only in-frame clones here, not all; method: immunoSEQ multiplex PCR. V, J and clone size reflect that table, while D and trimming were determined from the DNA. The sample comprises tens of thousands of clones, almost 90% of which are singletons, and 1.5% to 2.5% rests with the top ten. The CDR3 has 16 amino acids. The source is an elderly woman with active or convalescent COVID-19. This chain links TRBV21-1 with TRBJ2-7; the table's D call TRBD1 went unverified against the DNA. TRBV21-1 is termed a pseudogene. Sequenced: peripheral blood. The CDR3 DNA reads as TGTGCCAGCAGAGGAAATTTAAACAGGAGATCCTACGAGCAGTACTTC. This translates into CASRGNLNRRSYEQYF.